This paragraph reports one T cell receptor (beta chain). Germline CDR1 is SGHRS and CDR2 is YFSETQ. CDR3 length equals 21 residues. V was pared by 4 bases and J by 1 base, with 31 bases between. Original processing methods: How many nucleated cells were present was estimated from reference gene primer amplification. Sequencing was performed with immunoSEQ multiplex PCR; in TCRdb, only in-frame clones are kept and a portion is missing. V, J and clone size were drawn from that table, and D and trimming were deduced from the DNA. Here the sample spans 150,000 or so clones, around 90% being singletons. These data belong to a study of blood T cell repertoires in COVID-19.

The clonotype was recovered from a woman between 35 and 50 years old who had been exposed to COVID-19. Sample: PBMCs or T cells enriched from blood (not recorded which). The chain combines TRBV5-1 with TRBJ2-3; tentatively, D is TRBD1 or TRBD2 (11 bases each). The DNA for the CDR3 is TGCGCCAGCAGCCCGGGACAGGGGGGACTAGCGGTACCTGGCGGCACAGATACGCAGTATTTT. Amino acid sequence: CASSPGQGGLAVPGGTDTQYF.